Below are 27 T cell receptor beta chains sequenced from a single sample in a study of T cells in women clearing cervical HPV infection. This table comes from immunoSEQ multiplex PCR, and its TCRdb copy is limited to in-frame clones, with some not included. The table lists 9,200 or so clones. Input material: blood buffy coat. Receptors were obtained from a woman between 18 and 70 years old with a cervical HPV16 infection that either progressed to CIN3+ or cleared (not recorded which).

To note about this clone: One junction end disagrees with the germline gene, perhaps due to a read error. The CDR3 extends 3 residues past the end of the read, so its final part is completed from the germline J gene. The sample contains more than one DNA sequence encoding this CDR3. The gene calls are TRBV7-6 and TRBJ1-3; D is unclear. The CDR3 sequence is 14 residues long. CDR1 and CDR2 from the germline V gene are SGHVS and FNYEAQ. The CDR3 sequence is CTSSTGPVGNTIYF. CDR3 DNA, as far as it was read: TGTACCAGCAGCACTGGGCCCGTCGGAAACACA.

Comments on this clone: The CDR3 end falls 3 residues outside the read, so it is completed with the germline J gene. The genes are TRBV2 and TRBJ1-2; 8 nucleotides match TRBD1. Germline-derived CDR1 and CDR2 are SNHLY and FYNNEI. The CDR3 runs to 16 residues. The sequenced part of the CDR3 DNA is TGTGCCAGCAGTAGGACAGGGCTGAGATCTTACAATGAC. Protein product: CASSRTGLRSYND. In full, the CDR3 is CASSRTGLRSYNDYTF.

This clone is called medium-sized based on its frequency. The read terminates 3 residues before the CDR3 end, so the remaining end is supplied by the germline J gene. This rearrangement joins TRBV19 to TRBJ2-7; 7 bases are a match to TRBD1. CDR1 and CDR2 (germline): LNHDA, SQIVND (reference sequence). CDR3 length: 14 amino acids. J was trimmed by 2 bases and V by 5 bases; bases with no gene match: 6. The CDR3 is CASSQGGTTYEQYF. The DNA read from the CDR3 is TGTGCCAGTAGTCAAGGGGGCACTACCTACGAG.

As for this clone: Read sequence stops 3 residues before the CDR3 end, and the germline J gene provides the missing end. The rearrangement joins TRBV14 to TRBJ2-2; D gene unclear. Trimming removed 0 bases at V and 5 bases at J, with 4 bases between. The CDR3 runs 13 residues. Germline CDR1 is SGHDN and CDR2 is FVKESK. The CDR3 sequence: CASSQDGTGELFF. Partial CDR3 DNA: TGTGCCAGCAGCCAAGACGGTACCGGGGAG. Full variable domain (outside the CDR3, taken from reference TRBV14 and TRBJ2-2): EAGVTQFPSHSVIEKGQTVTLRCDPISGHDNLYWYRRVMGKEIKFLLHFVKESKQDESGMPNNRFLAERTGGTYSTLKVQPAELEDSGVYFCASSQDGTGELFFGEGSRLTVL.

On this clone itself: Coverage ceases 3 residues before the CDR3 finishes, and the germline J gene fills in the end. This sequence joins TRBV23-1 and TRBJ2-3; D uncertain. TRBV23-1 is marked as an open reading frame, function uncertain. The CDR3 runs 15 residues. The CDR3 reads CASRLTDYSNQPQYF. The sequenced CDR3 bases are TGCGCCAGCAGGCTGACGGATTATAGCAATCAGCCG.

As regards this clone: The CDR3 end is not reached by the read, which stops 3 residues before it; the germline J gene fills it in. J is TRBJ2-3 and V is TRBV7-9; TRBD2 agrees at 7 bases. Germline CDR1 is SEHNR and CDR2 is FQNEAQ (reference sequence). The CDR3 runs to 14 residues. The CDR3 bases that were read are TGTGCCAGCAGGGATGCGGGGGTACAAGAGACG. Translating it yields CASRDAGVQET. The complete CDR3 reads CASRDAGVQETQYF.

Turning to this clone: The read is 3 residues too short to cover the CDR3 end, so that end is filled in from the germline J gene. J is TRBJ1-1 and V is TRBV20-1; a weak D match, TRBD1 (6 bases). V lost 3 bases and J lost 3, with 11 bases in between. The CDR3 sequence is 13 residues long. Germline-derived CDR1 and CDR2 are DFQATT and SNEGSKA (reference sequence). The CDR3 loop is CSASEQGYTEAFF. The CDR3 bases that were read are TGCAGTGCTAGCGAACAGGGCTACACTGAA.

Details on this clone: The sequence runs out 3 residues before the end of the CDR3; the remainder is reconstructed from the germline J gene. The gene calls are TRBV19 and TRBJ2-1; 8 bases are a match to TRBD1. The CDR3 is 14 residues long. J lost 8 bases, V lost 3 bases, and 6 bases had no gene match. In germline, CDR1 is LNHDA, CDR2 SQIVND (reference sequence). The CDR3 is CASSIPTGADEQFF. CDR3 DNA (partial): TGTGCCAGTAGTATCCCGACAGGGGCGGATGAG.

Here the CDR3 reads CSVTLHRDWETQYF. The covered CDR3 bases are TGCAGCGTTACCCTCCACAGGGATTGGGAGACG. The chain employs TRBV29-1 and TRBJ2-3, with TRBD1 as a possible D gene (6 bases). The CDR3 end falls 3 residues outside the read, so it is completed with the germline J gene. This CDR3 comprises 14 residues. Germline V lookup: CDR1 SQVTM, CDR2 ANQGSEA.

A note on this clone: The read terminates 3 residues before the CDR3 end, so the remaining end is supplied by the germline J gene. The chain uses TRBV20-1 and TRBJ2-5; no definite D call. The CDR3 has 13 amino acids. Between the trimmed V and J ends, which lost 3 bases and 7 bases, there was a span of 15 bases. CDR1 DFQATT and CDR2 SNEGSKA come from the germline V gene (reference sequence). This CDR3 is CSASALSVRTQYF. Incomplete CDR3 DNA: TGCAGTGCTAGTGCTCTATCGGTACGGACC.

This clone counts as medium-sized by frequency. Read data end 3 residues before the CDR3 end; the end is taken from the germline J gene. The rearrangement joins TRBV18 to TRBJ1-2; perhaps TRBD1 as D (5 bases). The germline V and J ends were trimmed by 1 base and 5 bases, with 17 bases remaining between them. Germline V gives CDR1 KGHSH, CDR2 LQKENI. This CDR3 region has 16 residues. The part of the CDR3 DNA that was read is TGTGCCAGCTCACCACGCGGGACTGGGGGGGAGTATGGC. Its protein is CASSPRGTGGEYG. The whole CDR3 sequence reads CASSPRGTGGEYGYTF.

Turning to this clone: The CDR3 is cut off 3 residues early in the read; its end comes from the germline J gene. V and J are TRBV7-9 and TRBJ2-4; TRBD2 might be the D (6 bases). CDR1 is SEHNR, CDR2 FQNEAQ, per germline (reference sequence). The CDR3 is made up of 13 amino acids. The CDR3 DNA, read in part, is TGTGCCAGCAGCCCCCCGGTAGTGCGGGGT. This translates into CASSPPVVRG. The entire CDR3 is CASSPPVVRGQYF. Based on the CDR3 plus reference TRBV7-9 and TRBJ2-4, the full variable domain is DTGVSQNPRHKITKRGQNVTFRCDPISEHNRLYWYRQTLGQGPEFLTYFQNEAQLEKSRLLSDRFSAERPKGSFSTLEIQRTEQGDSAMYLCASSPPVVRGQYFGAGTRLSVL.

By frequency, this clone registers medium-sized. The CDR3 end lies 3 residues beyond the end of the read and is filled in from the germline J gene. This chain links TRBV24-1 with TRBJ2-4; weak D call: TRBD1 (5 bases). The ends were cut back, 0 bases at V and 5 bases at J, with 10 bases in the middle. CDR1 is KGHDR and CDR2 is SFDVKD in the germline V gene. The CDR3 runs 15 residues. The chain's CDR3 is CATSDLGQGENIQYF. The CDR3 bases that were read are TGTGCCACCAGTGATTTGGGGCAAGGGGAAAACATT.

This clone is medium-sized (0.01 to 0.1%) by frequency. The read falls 3 residues short of the CDR3 end, and the missing part is taken from the germline J gene. The chain has TRBV20-1 and TRBJ2-2; D perhaps matches TRBD1 (6 bases). Germline CDR1 and CDR2: DFQATT and SNEGSKA (reference sequence). V lost 6 bases, J lost 0 bases, and 11 bases lay in between. There are 14 residues in the CDR3. CDR3 loop: CSAPGHSNTGELFF. The covered CDR3 bases are TGCAGTGCCCCGGGACATTCGAACACCGGGGAG.

This clone is called medium-sized (0.01 to 0.1%) based on its frequency. The CDR3 goes on 3 residues after the read ends, and that part is filled in from the germline J gene. The chain is built from TRBV2 and TRBJ2-3; D gene ambiguous. CDR3 length: 17 amino acids. V shed 2 bases and J shed 4 bases, with 19 bases lying between them. Germline lookup yields CDR1 SNHLY and CDR2 FYNNEI. CDR3 DNA (partial): TGTGCCAGCAGTGAATTCGAAACAGCACGCTACTCAGATACG. This encodes CASSEFETARYSDT. The CDR3, in full, reads CASSEFETARYSDTQYF.

Worth noting for this clone: The missing CDR3 end, 3 residues past where the read stops, is filled in from the germline J gene. The rearrangement joins TRBV5-6 to TRBJ1-2, with TRBD1 matching over 8 bases. This CDR3 has 13 amino acids. Looked up from germline, CDR1 is SGHDT and CDR2 is YYEEEE. The CDR3: CASNPTGEVGYTF. The covered CDR3 bases are TGTGCCAGCAACCCGACAGGGGAGGTGGGC.

In the case of this clone: Sequencing ends 3 residues short of the CDR3 end; the germline J gene provides the rest. This chain joins TRBV7-3 and TRBJ2-2, with 7 bases fitting TRBD2. V gave up 3 bases and J gave up 5 bases; unmatched junction bases: 3. The germline gives CDR1 SGHTA, CDR2 FQGTGA. The CDR3 is 14 residues long. The CDR3 bases that were read are TGTGCCAGCAGCTTGGGCGGGGGTACCGGGGAG. Translated, it gives CASSLGGGTGE. The entire CDR3 protein is CASSLGGGTGELFF.

Details on this clone: The sequence runs out 3 residues before the end of the CDR3; the remainder is reconstructed from the germline J gene. The genes are TRBV5-6 and TRBJ1-1; D gene uncertain. CDR1 and CDR2 (germline): SGHDT, YYEEEE. The V and J ends lost 6 bases and 1 base respectively, with 7 bases between them. CDR3 length equals 12 residues. The CDR3 is CASNRGNTEAFF. CDR3 DNA (partial): TGTGCCAGCAACCGAGGGAACACTGAA.

Comment on this clone: From the germline J gene comes the end of the CDR3, since the read stops 3 residues before it. The chain combines TRBV5-1 with TRBJ2-1; 10 bases map to TRBD1. From germline, CDR1 is SGHRS and CDR2 YFSETQ. Trimming took 5 bases from V and 3 from J; bases not matched to a gene: 5. CDR3 size: 15 residues. Here the CDR3 reads CASSAGTGDYNEQFF. CDR3 bases read: TGCGCCAGCAGTGCGGGGACAGGGGACTACAATGAG.

On this clone: Sequencing ends 3 residues short of the CDR3 end; the germline J gene provides the rest. This chain uses TRBV7-3 with TRBJ1-3, with D maybe TRBD1 (5 bases). The CDR3 is 14 amino acids. Trimming stripped 5 bases from V and 0 bases from J, with 8 bases between. Germline values: CDR1 SGHTA, CDR2 FQGTGA. CDR3 bases read: TGTGCCAGCAGCCTGGACAACTCTGGAAACACC. As protein: CASSLDNSGNT. The whole CDR3 is CASSLDNSGNTIYF.

A remark on this clone: The read is 3 residues too short to cover the CDR3 end, so that end is filled in from the germline J gene. The chain combines TRBV29-1 with TRBJ2-7, with 9 nucleotides matching TRBD1. The germline gives CDR1 SQVTM, CDR2 ANQGSEA. The junction had 13 bases not matched to a gene; V was cut back by 8 bases and J by 5 bases. The CDR3 length is 14 residues. The CDR3 bases that were read are TGCAGCACTACAGGACAGGGGCTCGACGACGAG. As protein: CSTTGQGLDDE. The full CDR3 sequence reads CSTTGQGLDDEQYF.

Worth noting for this clone: The CDR3 goes on 3 residues after the read ends, and that part is filled in from the germline J gene. The chain couples TRBV5-1 to TRBJ2-1, with 8 bases aligning to TRBD2. The ends lost 4 bases at V and 0 bases at J; junction bases unmatched: 9. Germline values: CDR1 SGHRS, CDR2 YFSETQ. The CDR3 is 17 amino acids. The DNA read from the CDR3 is TGCGCCAGCAGCCTCCGGGGCGGGGGGAGCTCCTACAATGAG. Translated, it gives CASSLRGGGSSYNE. The whole CDR3 protein is CASSLRGGGSSYNEQFF. Supplemented by reference TRBV5-1 and TRBJ2-1, the full variable domain reads KAGVTQTPRYLIKTRGQQVTLSCSPISGHRSVSWYQQTPGQGLQFLFEYFSETQRNKGNFPGRFSGRQFSNSRSEMNVSTLELGDSALYLCASSLRGGGSSYNEQFFGPGTRLTVL.

About this clone itself: The read ends 3 residues early relative to the CDR3; the germline J gene fills the gap. V gene TRBV2 combines with J gene TRBJ1-2; no definite D call. The CDR3 consists of 12 residues. Germline-derived CDR1 and CDR2 are SNHLY and FYNNEI. Partial CDR3 DNA: TGTGCCAGCACACTAGCGGGCTACGAC. Translating gives CASTLAGYD. The full CDR3 reads CASTLAGYDYTF. The variable domain in full, with the rest retrieved from reference TRBV2 and TRBJ1-2, is EPEVTQTPSHQVTQMGQEVILRCVPISNHLYFYWYRQILGQKVEFLVSFYNNEISEKSEIFDDQFSVERPDGSNFTLKIRSTKLEDSAMYFCASTLAGYDYTFGSGTRLTVV.

Note on this clone: The CDR3 is cut off 3 residues early in the read; its end comes from the germline J gene. The chain couples TRBV5-1 to TRBJ2-5; 14 nucleotides match TRBD2. Germline V gene lookup returns CDR1 SGHRS and CDR2 YFSETQ. The ends lost 0 bases at V and 2 bases at J; junction bases unmatched: 0. This CDR3 is built from 16 residues. The covered CDR3 bases are TGCGCCAGCAGCTTGGGACTAGCGGGGGGGCAAGAGACC. This codes for CASSLGLAGGQET. The whole CDR3 sequence is CASSLGLAGGQETQYF. The complete variable domain, with remaining parts taken from reference TRBV5-1 and TRBJ2-5, reads KAGVTQTPRYLIKTRGQQVTLSCSPISGHRSVSWYQQTPGQGLQFLFEYFSETQRNKGNFPGRFSGRQFSNSRSEMNVSTLELGDSALYLCASSLGLAGGQETQYFGPGTRLLVL.

A word on this clone: Read coverage stops 3 residues before the CDR3 terminus; the germline J gene supplies the remainder. The genes are TRBV4-2 and TRBJ1-5; unclear D gene. Germline CDR1 reads LGHNA; CDR2 reads YNFKEQ. The CDR3 covers 13 residues. Trimming cost V 1 base and J 9 bases, with 10 bases left between them. CDR3: CASSQGIALPQHF. CDR3 DNA (partial): TGTGCCAGCAGCCAAGGAATAGCGCTGCCC.

Regarding this clone: The sequence runs out 3 residues before the end of the CDR3; the remainder is reconstructed from the germline J gene. The rearrangement uses TRBV18 and TRBJ1-2; 7 positions agree with TRBD1. The V gene's germline CDR1 is KGHSH and CDR2 LQKENI. This CDR3 contains 15 residues. Incomplete CDR3 DNA: TGTGCCAGCTCACCATACCGGGACAGTATCTACGAC. The encoded protein is CASSPYRDSIYD. The complete CDR3 protein is CASSPYRDSIYDYTF.

About this clone itself: The read is 3 residues too short to cover the CDR3 end, so that end is filled in from the germline J gene. The rearrangement links TRBV30 to TRBJ2-5; unclear D gene. The CDR3 sequence is 13 residues long. Per germline, CDR1 GTSNPN and CDR2 SVGIG (reference sequence). V was trimmed by 4 bases and J by 3 bases, leaving 12 bases between them. Partial CDR3 DNA: TGTGCCTGGACCTCCTGGGCAAAAGAGACC. Its translation is CAWTSWAKET. The full CDR3 reads CAWTSWAKETQYF.